The 21 T cell receptor beta chains reported below all come from one sample, sequenced in a study of shared clonotypes between healthy human individuals. TCRdb's copy holds only in-frame clones and misses some; the assay was immunoSEQ multiplex PCR. Of over a million clones in the sample, 96% were seen once. Sequencing used naive CD4+ T cells sorted from blood. This sample's subset: CD45RA+ positively selected. The receptors were sampled from a man aged 30 to 45 in good health.

This clone was found a few times. The chain is built from TRBV10-3 and TRBJ2-1; TRBD2 is a possible D gene (6 bases). Germline V lookup: CDR1 ENHRY, CDR2 SYGVKD. Trimming took off 4 bases at V and 8 bases at J, with 18 bases between the two ends. The CDR3 totals 15 residues. The CDR3 loop reads CAISGGPPSAHEQFF. The DNA of the CDR3 is TGTGCCATCAGTGGGGGCCCCCCTAGCGCACATGAGCAGTTCTTC.

The rearrangement joins TRBV10-3 to TRBJ2-2; perhaps TRBD1 as D (7 bases). Trimming removed 9 bases at V and 0 bases at J, with 11 bases between. Germline CDR1 reads ENHRY; CDR2 reads SYGVKD. This CDR3 spans 14 amino acids. This chain's CDR3 is CAIGGTANTGELFF. DNA of the CDR3: TGTGCCATAGGGGGGACAGCGAACACCGGGGAGCTGTTTTTT.

In nucleotides, the CDR3 is TGCGCCAGCAGCCAAGATGGGGAAGCAGGCACCATATATTTT. Protein sequence: CASSQDGEAGTIYF. V gene TRBV4-3 combines with J gene TRBJ1-3; D is unresolved. The CDR3 consists of 14 residues. The V gene's germline CDR1 is LGHNA and CDR2 YSLEER. Trimming left V 0 bases short and J 9 bases short, with 12 bases between.

This chain connects TRBV2 to TRBJ2-5; D tentatively fits TRBD1 or TRBD2 (5 bases each). The CDR3 consists of 17 residues. Deletions cut 1 base from V and 0 bases from J, with 15 bases between. Germline assignment: CDR1 SNHLY and CDR2 FYNNEI. The DNA for the CDR3 is TGTGCCAGCAGTGAAGGCCCCTCCGGGGCGTACCAAGAGACCCAGTACTTC. Amino acid sequence: CASSEGPSGAYQETQYF.

The chain has TRBV4-1 and TRBJ2-4, with a possible D match to TRBD2 (5 bases). Germline V gives CDR1 MGHRA, CDR2 YSYEKL. The CDR3 is 15 amino acids. Trimming stripped 0 bases from V and 9 bases from J, with 15 bases between. The CDR3 coding sequence is TGCGCCAGCAGCCAAGAGGTAGTCGGACGGGGCATTCAGTACTTC. This codes for CASSQEVVGRGIQYF.

The chain is built from TRBV7-8 and TRBJ2-5; D unresolved. V was pared by 3 bases and J by 2 bases, with 7 bases between. This CDR3 region has 13 residues. The germline gives CDR1 SGHVS, CDR2 FQNEAQ. The CDR3 is CASSFGFQETQYF. The CDR3 DNA is TGTGCCAGCAGCTTTGGCTTTCAAGAGACCCAGTACTTC.

The V gene is TRBV11-2, the J gene TRBJ2-7; 14 bases match TRBD2. This CDR3 spans 18 amino acids. V shed 1 base, J shed 2 bases, and the junction held 7 bases outside the gene matches. Germline CDR1 SGHAT, CDR2 FQNNGV. CDR3 residues: CASSLALRLAGGPYEQYF. In nucleotides, the CDR3 is TGTGCCAGCAGCTTAGCCCTTAGACTAGCGGGAGGGCCCTACGAGCAGTACTTC.

In nucleotides, the CDR3 is TGTGCCAGCAGCGATCAATACAATGAGCAGTTCTTC. It specifies CASSDQYNEQFF. The chain is built from TRBV7-9 and TRBJ2-1, with unresolved D. V was shortened by 5 bases and J by 4 bases, with 6 bases between the two germline ends. The CDR3 has 12 residues. Germline V gene data show CDR1 as SEHNR and CDR2 as FQNEAQ (reference sequence).

The rearrangement links TRBV5-1 to TRBJ1-4; 7 nucleotides line up with TRBD1. The V and J ends lost 4 bases and 7 bases, in that order; junction bases with no gene match: 16. CDR3 length: 17 amino acids. Germline CDR1 is SGHRS and CDR2 is YFSETQ. In DNA, the CDR3 is TGCGCCAGCAGCATAGGACAGGCCATCAGCGGACGTGAAAAACTGTTTTTT. It yields the protein CASSIGQAISGREKLFF.

V and J are TRBV6-6 and TRBJ2-7, with D perhaps TRBD1 (5 bases). The germline V and J ends were trimmed by 7 bases and 1 base, with 14 bases remaining between them. The CDR3 consists of 14 residues. Germline CDR1 reads MNHNY; CDR2 reads SVGAGI (reference sequence). The CDR3 bases are TGTGCCAGCAATTGGATCAGGGATTCCTACGAGCAGTACTTC. Protein sequence: CASNWIRDSYEQYF.

This clone was seen only once. The rearrangement joins TRBV15 to TRBJ2-6; possibly TRBD1 for D (6 bases). The CDR3 has 15 amino acids. V shed 2 bases and J shed 2 bases, with 7 bases lying between them. Germline values: CDR1 LNHNV, CDR2 YYDKDF (reference sequence). The CDR3 nucleotides are TGTGCCACCAGCAGAACAGGGACTGGGGCCAACGTCCTGACTTTC. Its protein is CATSRTGTGANVLTF.

The chain has TRBV25-1 and TRBJ1-2; D gene ambiguous. CDR3 length equals 13 residues. V lost 1 base, J lost 13 bases, and 16 bases lay in between. The V gene's germline CDR1 is MGHDK and CDR2 SYGVNS. CDR3 in amino acids: CASSESPGLPRTF. In DNA form, the CDR3 reads TGTGCCAGCAGTGAATCACCAGGACTGCCGCGCACCTTC.

The rearrangement links TRBV19 to TRBJ1-3; the D gene is possibly TRBD1 (5 bases). Between the trimmed V and J ends, which lost 4 bases and 0 bases, there was a span of 16 bases. In germline, CDR1 is LNHDA, CDR2 SQIVND (reference sequence). The CDR3 runs 17 residues. CDR3 in amino acids: CASSTPPGRISGNTIYF. In DNA, the CDR3 is TGTGCCAGTAGTACCCCTCCGGGACGCATCTCTGGAAACACCATATATTTT.

This clone was detected ten times or more. The chain combines TRBV2 with TRBJ2-5, with D perhaps given as TRBD1 or TRBD2 (6 bases each). From germline, CDR1 is SNHLY and CDR2 FYNNEI. The V gene lost 4 bases and the J gene lost 6 bases, with 12 bases spanning the gap. This CDR3 contains 13 residues. The CDR3 nucleotides are TGTGCCAGCAGTGGCGGGACAACTCAGACCCAGTACTTC. Translating gives CASSGGTTQTQYF. The variable domain in full, completed from reference TRBV2 and TRBJ2-5, reads EPEVTQTPSHQVTQMGQEVILRCVPISNHLYFYWYRQILGQKVEFLVSFYNNEISEKSEIFDDQFSVERPDGSNFTLKIRSTKLEDSAMYFCASSGGTTQTQYFGPGTRLLVL.

As DNA, the CDR3 is TGTGCCAGCAGCGTAGCCGGGGGCCAAAACATTCAGTACTTC. It specifies CASSVAGGQNIQYF. V is TRBV9 and J is TRBJ2-4, with D perhaps assigned TRBD1 or TRBD2 (6 bases each). Trimming took off 0 bases at V and 5 bases at J, with 9 bases between the two ends. CDR3 size: 14 residues. Germline V gene data show CDR1 as SGDLS and CDR2 as YYNGEE.

This sequence joins TRBV7-9 and TRBJ1-2; D may be TRBD1 (6 bases). This CDR3 comprises 18 residues. Trimming took 4 bases from V and 4 from J, leaving 25 bases between them. The germline V gene has CDR1 SEHNR and CDR2 FQNEAQ (reference sequence). For the CDR3, the DNA is TGTGCCAGCAGCTCCCGAGAGGTCACAGGGAATCTGCTCTATGGCTACACCTTC. It is translated as CASSSREVTGNLLYGYTF.

CDR3 sequence reads: CASSLDHGVEQFF. In DNA form, the CDR3 reads TGTGCCAGCAGCTTAGATCATGGTGTGGAGCAGTTCTTC. The rearrangement links TRBV7-2 to TRBJ2-1; no firm D call. Deletions cut 1 base from V and 10 bases from J, with 11 bases between. CDR1 SGHTA and CDR2 FQGNSA come from the germline V gene. The CDR3 loop spans 13 amino acids.

This rearrangement joins TRBV5-4 to TRBJ1-4; D not resolved. The CDR3 spans 16 residues. The V end was cut by 4 bases, the J end by 0 bases, with 13 bases between. CDR1 is SGHNT, CDR2 YYREEE, per germline (reference sequence). CDR3: CASSRLREPTNEKLFF. CDR3 coding DNA: TGTGCCAGCAGCCGTCTAAGGGAGCCAACTAATGAAAAACTGTTTTTT.

Only one count was recorded for this clone. CDR3 sequence (DNA): TGTGCCAGCAGCGTTAGGGCAGGTGGAAACACCATATATTTT. Translated, it gives CASSVRAGGNTIYF. The rearrangement joins TRBV9 to TRBJ1-3; D remains unclear. This CDR3 is built from 14 residues. Trimming left V 2 bases short and J 3 bases short, with 9 bases between. Germline V lookup: CDR1 SGDLS, CDR2 YYNGEE.

The chain carries TRBV18 and TRBJ1-5; D perhaps matches TRBD1 (5 bases). The germline V gene has CDR1 KGHSH and CDR2 LQKENI. The CDR3 runs 14 residues. Deletions cut 6 bases from V and 0 bases from J, with 9 bases between. The CDR3 protein is CASSQDISNQPQHF. The CDR3 region has the DNA TGTGCCAGCTCTCAGGACATTAGCAATCAGCCCCAGCATTTT.

This chain links TRBV2 with TRBJ1-4, with a tentative D call TRBD1 (6 bases). V lost 7 bases to trimming and J lost 0 bases, with 21 bases between them. The CDR3 has 18 residues. Germline loops: CDR1 SNHLY, CDR2 FYNNEI. CDR3 residues: CASTKGGWGLPTNEKLFF. CDR3 sequence (DNA): TGTGCCAGCACAAAGGGGGGCTGGGGGCTTCCAACTAATGAAAAACTGTTTTTT. Filled out from reference TRBV2 and TRBJ1-4, the complete variable domain reads EPEVTQTPSHQVTQMGQEVILRCVPISNHLYFYWYRQILGQKVEFLVSFYNNEISEKSEIFDDQFSVERPDGSNFTLKIRSTKLEDSAMYFCASTKGGWGLPTNEKLFFGSGTQLSVL.